This T cell receptor beta chain was retrieved from a study of blood T cell repertoires in COVID-19. Profiling relied on immunoSEQ multiplex PCR, and the TCRdb table lists in-frame clones only, not all of them. The sample carries about 82,000 clones, over 70% recorded once. The CDR3 totals 16 residues. The trim removed 5 bases at V and 5 bases at J, leaving 6 bases unmatched. The germline V gene has CDR1 SGHVS and CDR2 FQNEAQ. Sequenced: peripheral blood. The TCR comes from a woman aged 60-75 years with acute or convalescent COVID-19. The chain recombines TRBV7-8 with TRBJ2-5; 15 bases are shared with TRBD2. The DNA of the CDR3 is TGTGCCAGCAGCGCCCGGACTAGCGGGGGGGAGGAGACCCAGTACTTC. Amino acid sequence: CASSARTSGGEETQYF.